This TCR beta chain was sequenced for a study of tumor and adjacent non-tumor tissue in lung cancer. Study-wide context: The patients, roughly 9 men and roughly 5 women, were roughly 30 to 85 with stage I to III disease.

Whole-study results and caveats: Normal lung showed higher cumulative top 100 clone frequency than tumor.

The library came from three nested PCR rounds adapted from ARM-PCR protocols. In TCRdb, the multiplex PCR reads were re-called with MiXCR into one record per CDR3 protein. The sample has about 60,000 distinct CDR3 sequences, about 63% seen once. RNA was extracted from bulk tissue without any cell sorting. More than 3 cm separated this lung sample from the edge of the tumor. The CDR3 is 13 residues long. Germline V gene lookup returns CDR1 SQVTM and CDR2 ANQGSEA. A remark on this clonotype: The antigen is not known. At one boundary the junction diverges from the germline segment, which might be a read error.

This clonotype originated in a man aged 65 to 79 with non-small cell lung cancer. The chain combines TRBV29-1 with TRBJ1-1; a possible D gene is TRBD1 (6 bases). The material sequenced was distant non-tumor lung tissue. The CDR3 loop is CSARRDKNTESFF. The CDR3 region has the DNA TGCAGCGCCCGCCGGGACAAAAACACTGAATCTTTCTTT.